A selection of T cell receptor beta chains follows, all from one sample in a study of PD-1 blockade in classical Hodgkin lymphoma. TCRdb's copy holds only in-frame clones and misses some; the assay was immunoSEQ multiplex PCR. The table has about 32,000 clones, 81% seen once; the top ten hold 17%. The sample consisted of peripheral blood mononuclear cells (PBMCs), taken before the fourth cycle of nivolumab. Source of these receptors: a human donor with classical Hodgkin lymphoma. CDR3s include the opening cysteine and the closing phenylalanine or tryptophan. D genes are given only for firm matches. Rows give clone size only sometimes, using once, few, many, or a class for an expanded clone.

V: TRBV23-1
J: TRBJ2-3
size: NA
D: NA
CDR3: CASSHPNRQNFSTDTQYF
DNA: TGCGCCAGCAGTCACCCTAACAGACAGAATTTCTCAACGGATACGCAGTATTTT

V: TRBV29-1
J: TRBJ2-1
size: NA
D: NA
CDR3: CSVGDLGEQFF
DNA: TGCAGCGTAGGGGATCTAGGTGAGCAGTTCTTC

V: TRBV18
J: TRBJ1-3
size: NA
D: NA
CDR3: CASSPANSGNTIYF
DNA: TGTGCCAGCTCACCAGCGAACTCTGGAAACACCATATATTTT

V: TRBV4-3
J: TRBJ1-2
size: NA
D: NA
CDR3: CASSQVRGGGYGYTF
DNA: TGCGCCAGCAGCCAAGTCCGGGGAGGGGGCTATGGCTACACCTTC

V: TRBV11-2
J: TRBJ2-7
size: few
D: TRBD2
CDR3: CASSLDPSGTSYEQYF
DNA: TGTGCCAGCAGCTTAGATCCTAGCGGGACCTCTTACGAGCAGTACTTC

V: TRBV9
J: TRBJ2-1
size: NA
D: TRBD2
CDR3: CASSDGLAGSYNEQFF
DNA: TGTGCCAGCAGCGATGGACTAGCGGGGAGTTACAATGAGCAGTTCTTC

V: TRBV5-1
J: TRBJ2-2
size: NA
D: TRBD1
CDR3: CASTRTGNGELFF
DNA: TGCGCCAGCACCAGGACAGGGAACGGGGAGCTGTTTTTT

V: TRBV5-1
J: TRBJ1-4
size: NA
D: NA
CDR3: CASSLDLNEKLFF
DNA: TGCGCCAGCAGCTTGGATCTTAATGAAAAACTGTTTTTT

V: TRBV10-1
J: TRBJ2-3
size: NA
D: TRBD2
CDR3: CASSAGTSGADTQYF
DNA: TGCGCCAGCAGTGCGGGTACTAGCGGGGCAGATACGCAGTATTTT

V: TRBV11-2
J: TRBJ1-2
size: NA
D: NA
CDR3: CASSPVSTVYYGYTF
DNA: TGTGCCAGCAGCCCAGTGTCGACCGTGTACTATGGCTACACCTTC

V: TRBV18
J: TRBJ2-5
size: NA
D: NA
CDR3: CASSLIPPDQETQYF
DNA: TGTGCCAGCTCACTCATCCCCCCGGACCAAGAGACCCAGTACTTC

V: TRBV7-7
J: TRBJ2-1
size: NA
D: NA
CDR3: CASSLGGTDAGEQFF
DNA: TGTGCTAGCAGCTTGGGAGGGACAGACGCCGGGGAGCAGTTCTTC

V: TRBV7-2
J: TRBJ1-5
size: NA
D: NA
CDR3: CASSLSGARNQPQHF
DNA: TGTGCCAGCAGCTTGTCGGGGGCTCGGAATCAGCCCCAGCATTTT

V: TRBV5-1
J: TRBJ2-1
size: NA
D: NA
CDR3: CASSSSYGYNEQFF
DNA: TGCGCCAGCAGCTCGTCGTATGGTTACAATGAGCAGTTCTTC

V: TRBV18
J: TRBJ1-2
size: NA
D: NA
CDR3: CASSPTASTNYGYTF
DNA: TGTGCCAGCTCACCCACAGCTTCCACTAACTATGGCTACACCTTC

V: TRBV2
J: TRBJ2-5
size: few
D: TRBD1
CDR3: CAITNRRGPQETQYF
DNA: TGTGCCATCACGAACCGAAGGGGGCCGCAAGAGACCCAGTACTTC

V: TRBV19
J: TRBJ2-1
size: NA
D: TRBD2
CDR3: CASSYVAGGGYNEQFF
DNA: TGTGCCAGTAGCTACGTAGCGGGAGGAGGGTACAATGAGCAGTTCTTC

V: TRBV6-1
J: TRBJ2-4
size: NA
D: NA
CDR3: CASSLAKNIQYF
DNA: TGTGCCAGCAGTTTAGCCAAAAACATTCAGTACTTC

V: TRBV7-9
J: TRBJ2-5
size: NA
D: NA
CDR3: CASSAQYQETQYF
DNA: TGTGCCAGCAGCGCACAGTACCAAGAGACCCAGTACTTC

V: TRBV5-5
J: TRBJ2-2
size: NA
D: NA
CDR3: CASSSQGAGELFF
DNA: TGTGCCAGCAGCTCCCAGGGTGCCGGGGAGCTGTTTTTT

V: TRBV6-1
J: TRBJ1-4
size: NA
D: NA
CDR3: CASNTDINEKLFF
DNA: TGTGCCAGCAATACGGACATCAATGAAAAACTGTTTTTT

V: TRBV7-9
J: TRBJ1-6
size: few
D: NA
CDR3: CASSLVGGSPLHF
DNA: TGTGCCAGCAGCTTAGTCGGGGGTTCACCCCTCCACTTT

V: TRBV7-2
J: TRBJ1-2
size: NA
D: NA
CDR3: CASTQSNYGYTF
DNA: TGTGCCAGCACGCAATCTAACTATGGCTACACCTTC

V: TRBV11-2
J: TRBJ2-7
size: few
D: TRBD1
CDR3: CASSFTNRDRGVYEQYF
DNA: TGTGCCAGCAGCTTCACTAACCGGGACAGGGGTGTTTACGAGCAGTACTTC

V: TRBV15
J: TRBJ2-2
size: NA
D: NA
CDR3: CATSRAGSTGELFF
DNA: TGTGCCACCAGCAGAGCTGGGTCCACCGGGGAGCTGTTTTTT

V: TRBV6-5
J: TRBJ1-6
size: NA
D: TRBD1
CDR3: CASTWRGQGGSPLHF
DNA: TGTGCCAGCACCTGGAGAGGCCAGGGGGGTTCACCCCTCCACTTT

V: TRBV2
J: TRBJ2-5
size: NA
D: TRBD1
CDR3: CASETGYQETQYF
DNA: TGTGCCAGCGAGACAGGGTACCAAGAGACCCAGTACTTC

V: TRBV7-7
J: TRBJ2-3
size: NA
D: NA
CDR3: CASSLDVGGETDTQYF
DNA: TGTGCCAGCAGCTTAGATGTTGGCGGGGAAACAGATACGCAGTATTTT

V: TRBV6-5
J: TRBJ1-1
size: NA
D: NA
CDR3: CASSYSSRVEAFF
DNA: TGTGCCAGCAGTTACTCGAGTAGAGTGGAAGCTTTCTTT

V: TRBV10-3
J: TRBJ2-1
size: NA
D: NA
CDR3: CAISELTSNEQFF
DNA: TGTGCCATCAGTGAGTTGACTAGTAATGAGCAGTTCTTC

V: TRBV9
J: TRBJ1-2
size: NA
D: NA
CDR3: CASSVALKEGTYGYTF
DNA: TGTGCCAGCAGCGTAGCTTTAAAGGAAGGAACTTATGGCTACACCTTC

V: TRBV9
J: TRBJ2-2
size: NA
D: NA
CDR3: CASSVEGVPGELFF
DNA: TGTGCCAGCAGCGTAGAGGGGGTTCCCGGGGAGCTGTTTTTT

V: TRBV7-9
J: TRBJ1-1
size: few
D: NA
CDR3: CASSPPPINTEAFF
DNA: TGTGCCAGCAGCCCGCCCCCCATCAACACTGAAGCTTTCTTT

V: TRBV19
J: TRBJ1-1
size: NA
D: NA
CDR3: CASSNQGMNTEAFF
DNA: TGTGCCAGTAGTAATCAGGGTATGAACACTGAAGCTTTCTTT

V: TRBV7-9
J: TRBJ2-1
size: NA
D: NA
CDR3: CASSLGPAPRQFF
DNA: TGTGCCAGCAGTCTCGGCCCGGCCCCAAGGCAGTTCTTC

V: TRBV6-9
J: TRBJ1-3
size: NA
D: NA
CDR3: CASIPVADGNTIYF
DNA: TGTGCCAGCATCCCAGTCGCCGATGGAAACACCATATATTTT

V: TRBV5-4
J: TRBJ2-1
size: few
D: NA
CDR3: CASSSGAGAGTPNEQFF
DNA: TGTGCCAGCAGCTCGGGGGCCGGAGCGGGGACGCCCAATGAGCAGTTCTTC

V: TRBV5-4
J: TRBJ1-6
size: NA
D: NA
CDR3: CASSLEPNSPLHF
DNA: TGTGCCAGCAGCTTGGAACCAAATTCACCCCTCCACTTT

V: TRBV15
J: TRBJ1-2
size: NA
D: NA
CDR3: CATSREVSYGYTF
DNA: TGTGCCACCAGCAGAGAAGTCAGCTATGGCTACACCTTC

V: TRBV6-6
J: TRBJ2-5
size: once
D: NA
CDR3: CASSYSRRGQETQYF
DNA: TGTGCCAGCAGTTACTCGAGGAGGGGCCAAGAGACCCAGTACTTC